The source of this T cell receptor (beta chain) is a study of T cells in Graves' hyperthyroidism and ophthalmopathy. The study's findings and limits: Most thyroid clonotypes with frequency above 0.001 were detected in blood. In validation, the model predicted ophthalmopathy. These predictions came a median roughly 7.1 months before onset.

The CDR3 is 14 amino acids. Trimming took off 1 base at V and 2 bases at J, with 6 bases between the two ends. The V gene's germline CDR1 is LNHNV and CDR2 YYDKDF (reference sequence). The blood specimen was taken at initial hyperthyroidism diagnosis, before any ophthalmopathy symptoms. TCR beta CDR3 sequences were amplified from RNA transcripts. The study used the HTBI primer set for a first-round RT-PCR of the TCR CDR3. Each CDR3 protein gets one entry after TCRdb re-called the multiplex PCR reads with MiXCR. The data show 270,000 or so distinct CDR3 sequences, 13% to 15% seen once. This clonotype has ten or more counts. Its antigen is still unknown.

The source of this sequence is a woman in her 50s with Graves' hyperthyroidism that later progressed to Graves' ophthalmopathy. The chain couples TRBV15 to TRBJ2-1, with D possibly TRBD2 on 6 matching bases. The sample consisted of blood. As DNA, the CDR3 is TGTGCCACCAGCAGAGGGACTACCTACAATGAGCAGTTCTTC. Its translation: CATSRGTTYNEQFF.